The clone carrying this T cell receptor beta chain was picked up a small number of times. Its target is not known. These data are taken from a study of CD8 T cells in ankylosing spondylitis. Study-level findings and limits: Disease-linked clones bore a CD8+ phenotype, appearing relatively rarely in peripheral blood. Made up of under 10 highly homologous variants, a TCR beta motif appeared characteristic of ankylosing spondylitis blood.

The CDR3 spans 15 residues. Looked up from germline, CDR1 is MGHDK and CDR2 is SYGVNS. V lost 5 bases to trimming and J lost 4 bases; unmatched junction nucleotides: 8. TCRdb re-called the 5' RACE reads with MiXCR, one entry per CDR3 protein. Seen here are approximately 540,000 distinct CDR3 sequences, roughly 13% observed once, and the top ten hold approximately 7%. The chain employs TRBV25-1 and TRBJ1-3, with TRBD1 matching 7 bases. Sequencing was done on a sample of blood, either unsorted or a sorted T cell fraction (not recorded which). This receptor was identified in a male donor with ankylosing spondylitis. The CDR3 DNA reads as TGTGCCAGCAGTCATCCCGGGACAGAAGGAAACACCATATATTTT. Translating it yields CASSHPGTEGNTIYF.